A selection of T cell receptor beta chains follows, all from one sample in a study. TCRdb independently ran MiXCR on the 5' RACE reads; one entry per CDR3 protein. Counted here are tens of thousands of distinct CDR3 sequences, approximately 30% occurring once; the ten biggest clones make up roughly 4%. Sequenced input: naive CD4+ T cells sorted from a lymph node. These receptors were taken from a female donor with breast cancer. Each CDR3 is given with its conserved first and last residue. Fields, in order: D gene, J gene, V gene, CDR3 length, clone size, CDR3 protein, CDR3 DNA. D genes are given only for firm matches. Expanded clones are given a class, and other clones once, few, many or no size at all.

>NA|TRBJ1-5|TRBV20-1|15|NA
CSARDAGNSNQPQHF
TGCAGTGCTAGAGACGCAGGGAATAGCAATCAGCCCCAGCATTTT
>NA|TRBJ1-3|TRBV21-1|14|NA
CAIRSGRGGNTIYF
TGTGCCATCCGATCGGGAAGAGGGGGAAACACCATATATTTT
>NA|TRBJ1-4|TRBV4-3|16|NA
CASSQEGAGINEKLFF
TGCGCCAGCAGCCAAGAGGGGGCTGGGATTAATGAAAAACTGTTTTTT
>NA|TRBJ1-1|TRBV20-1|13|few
CSARVELNTEAFF
TGCAGTGCTAGAGTGGAGCTAAACACTGAAGCTTTCTTT
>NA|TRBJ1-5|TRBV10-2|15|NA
CASAQGRSSNQPQHF
TGCGCCAGCGCCCAGGGACGGTCTAGCAATCAGCCCCAGCATTTT
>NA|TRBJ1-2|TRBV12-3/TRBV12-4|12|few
CASSLKGYGYTF
TGTGCCAGCAGTTTAAAGGGGTACGGCTACACCTTC
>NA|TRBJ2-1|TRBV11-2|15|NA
CASSLDGGQYNEQFF
TGTGCCAGCAGCTTAGACGGAGGGCAGTACAATGAGCAGTTCTTC
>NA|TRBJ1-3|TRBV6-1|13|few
CASSTGLGNTIYF
TGTGCCAGCAGTACGGGTCTGGGAAACACCATATATTTT
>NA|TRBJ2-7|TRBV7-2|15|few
CASSLVGQSSYEQYF
TGTGCCAGCAGCTTAGTCGGACAAAGCTCCTACGAGCAGTACTTC
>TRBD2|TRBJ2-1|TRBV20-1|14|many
CSAPDRGRIDEQFF
TGCAGTGCCCCAGACCGCGGGAGAATAGATGAGCAGTTCTTC
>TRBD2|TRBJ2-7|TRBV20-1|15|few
CSARVPGGSSDEQYF
TGCAGTGCTAGAGTGCCGGGGGGGAGCAGTGACGAGCAGTACTTC
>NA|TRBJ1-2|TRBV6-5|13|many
CASSQGGSYGYTF
TGTGCCAGCAGCCAAGGGGGGAGCTATGGCTACACCTTC
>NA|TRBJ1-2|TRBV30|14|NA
CAWSAPGANYGYTF
TGTGCCTGGAGTGCCCCGGGGGCTAACTATGGCTACACCTTC
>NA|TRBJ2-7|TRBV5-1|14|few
CASSSGTVLYEQYF
TGCGCCAGCAGCTCCGGGACGGTCCTCTACGAGCAGTACTTC
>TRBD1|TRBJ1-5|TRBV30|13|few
CAWSGDSAQPQHF
TGTGCCTGGAGTGGGGACAGTGCTCAGCCCCAGCATTTT